The 32 T cell receptor beta chains below come from one sample, sequenced in a study of blood T cell repertoires in COVID-19 (dated by TCRdb to the early 2020s). The method behind the library was the immunoSEQ multiplex PCR assay. The immuneACCESS repertoire file appears here via TCRdb, limited to in-frame rearrangements. These files lack a portion of the clones; in checked studies, under half of the deficit traces to unresolved V genes, and the cause of the others is not known. The sample table shows roughly 96,000 clones, and around 81% are seen once. Of the sample, roughly 4% falls within the top ten clones. The source material was peripheral blood. The receptor source for this set is a man aged 55 to 70 with acute or convalescent COVID-19.

The rearrangement joins TRBV12-3 or TRBV12-4 to TRBJ1-1; 7 bases match TRBD1. Trimming removed 6 bases from V and 4 bases from J; junction bases left unmatched: 5. This CDR3 is built from 13 residues. The CDR3 DNA sequence: TGTGCCAGCAGCCGGACAGGATCCACTGAAGCTTTCTTT. This codes for CASSRTGSTEAFF.

This rearrangement joins TRBV30 to TRBJ2-7; 8 nucleotides agree with TRBD1. CDR1 is GTSNPN and CDR2 is SVGIG in the germline V gene (reference sequence). The CDR3 sequence is 13 residues long. After removal of 4 bases from V and 2 bases from J, the junction contained 4 bases not matched to a gene. CDR3 sequence (DNA): TGTGCCTGGAACCAGGGGGCCCCCTACGAGCAGTACTTC. This codes for CAWNQGAPYEQYF.

The chain has TRBV2 and TRBJ1-2; possibly TRBD1 for D (5 bases). Germline loops: CDR1 SNHLY, CDR2 FYNNEI. The CDR3 consists of 11 residues. Between the trimmed V and J ends, which lost 5 bases and 7 bases, there was a span of 8 bases. CDR3 sequence (DNA): TGTGCCAGCAGTCCGCAGGGTGGCTACACCTTC. It yields the protein CASSPQGGYTF.

The sample holds a few counts of this clone. This chain links TRBV24-1 with TRBJ1-2, with D uncertain. The CDR3 extends over 14 amino acids. Trimming took 1 base from V and 5 from J, leaving 10 bases between them. The V gene's germline CDR1 is KGHDR and CDR2 SFDVKD. This chain's CDR3 is CATSDLTVSYGYTF. DNA of the CDR3: TGTGCCACCAGTGATTTAACAGTTTCGTATGGCTACACCTTC.

This chain uses TRBV18 with TRBJ2-3; D is unresolved. Germline V gene data show CDR1 as KGHSH and CDR2 as LQKENI. The CDR3 contains 12 residues. The germline V and J ends were trimmed by 8 bases and 3 bases, with 9 bases remaining between them. The CDR3 region is CASRQTTDTQYF. CDR3 sequence (DNA): TGTGCCAGCCGACAAACGACAGATACGCAGTATTTT.

The chain couples TRBV7-8 to TRBJ2-3, with a weak D call TRBD2 (6 bases). V was cut by 0 bases and J by 2 bases, with 12 bases left in between. Germline lookup yields CDR1 SGHVS and CDR2 FQNEAQ. The CDR3 is 16 amino acids. The CDR3 DNA is TGTGCCAGCAGCTTAGCGACTGCGGGACTCACAGATACGCAGTATTTT. It yields the protein CASSLATAGLTDTQYF. Using reference TRBV7-8 and TRBJ2-3 for the parts outside the CDR3, the full variable domain is GAGVSQSPRYKVAKRGQDVALRCDPISGHVSLFWYQQALGQGPEFLTYFQNEAQLDKSGLPSDRFFAERPEGSVSTLKIQRTQQEDSAVYLCASSLATAGLTDTQYFGPGTRLTVL.

The genes are TRBV6-5 and TRBJ2-3, with 9 bases that match TRBD2. J gave up 2 bases and V 4 bases, and 1 base lay outside the gene matches. Germline V gives CDR1 MNHEY, CDR2 SVGAGI. The CDR3 length is 14 residues. CDR3 in DNA: TGTGCCAGCAGTTTGGGACTAGCCACAGATACGCAGTATTTT. As protein: CASSLGLATDTQYF.

This chain joins TRBV6-4 and TRBJ2-5; D perhaps matches TRBD2 (6 bases). This CDR3 contains 15 residues. Germline V gene data show CDR1 as MRHNA and CDR2 as SNTAGT. V was trimmed by 0 bases and J by 1 base, leaving 9 bases between them. The CDR3 region is CASSDSGGTQETQYF. The CDR3 nucleotides read TGTGCCAGCAGTGACTCTGGCGGGACCCAAGAGACCCAGTACTTC.

V is TRBV7-2 and J is TRBJ2-7; TRBD2 matches 12 bases. V dropped 5 bases and J dropped 4; count of bases not matched to a gene: 6. The CDR3 is 15 amino acids. Germline V gene lookup returns CDR1 SGHTA and CDR2 FQGNSA. The CDR3, as DNA: TGTGCCAGCAGCCGTACTCTAGCGGGGGGGTACGAGCAGTACTTC. Translating gives CASSRTLAGGYEQYF.

The gene calls are TRBV24-1 and TRBJ2-1; possible D gene TRBD2, 5 bases. Germline V CDR1 and CDR2: KGHDR, SFDVKD. V dropped 3 bases and J dropped 4 bases, with 9 bases sitting between them. The CDR3 has 14 residues. CDR3 region: CATSDRGRYNEQFF. Written as DNA, the CDR3 is TGTGCCACCAGTGATCGAGGGAGATACAATGAGCAGTTCTTC.

The chain uses TRBV7-8 and TRBJ1-2; D may be TRBD1 (6 bases). Deletions cut 3 bases from V and 8 bases from J, with 19 bases between. CDR1 and CDR2 from the germline V gene are SGHVS and FQNEAQ. The CDR3 sequence is 15 residues long. The CDR3 region is CASSLAEGGIEGYTF. As DNA, the CDR3 is TGTGCCAGCAGCTTGGCCGAGGGGGGGATCGAGGGCTACACCTTC.

The genes are TRBV24-1 and TRBJ2-6; D perhaps matches TRBD1 (6 bases). Trimming took off 6 bases at V and 0 bases at J, with 8 bases between the two ends. This CDR3 region has 15 residues. The V gene's germline CDR1 is KGHDR and CDR2 SFDVKD. The CDR3 DNA reads TGTGCCACCAGTCACAGGGCCTCTGGGGCCAACGTCCTGACTTTC. This encodes CATSHRASGANVLTF.

V is TRBV6-5 and J is TRBJ1-5, with no clear D. Per germline, CDR1 MNHEY and CDR2 SVGAGI. Between the trimmed V and J ends, which lost 3 bases and 0 bases, there was a span of 9 bases. The CDR3 totals 15 residues. Here the CDR3 DNA reads TGTGCCAGCAGTTATTCAGGATATAGCAATCAGCCCCAGCATTTT. This codes for CASSYSGYSNQPQHF.

The V gene is TRBV7-8, the J gene TRBJ1-2; TRBD1 matches at 7 bases. V shed 5 bases and J 0 bases; nucleotides not matched to a gene: 9. Germline assignment: CDR1 SGHVS and CDR2 FQNEAQ. This CDR3 comprises 16 residues. The CDR3 coding sequence is TGTGCCAGCAGCCCAAGCCCGACAGGGCCTAACTATGGCTACACCTTC. Residues: CASSPSPTGPNYGYTF.

CDR3 protein: CATSDPQEYQETQYF. The CDR3 DNA follows: TGTGCCACCAGTGATCCACAGGAGTACCAAGAGACCCAGTACTTC. The chain carries TRBV24-1 and TRBJ2-5, with D tentatively TRBD1 (5 bases). The V end lost 3 bases, the J end lost 0 bases, and 10 bases lay between the germline ends. The CDR3 has 15 amino acids. CDR1 and CDR2 from the germline V gene are KGHDR and SFDVKD.

The chain joins TRBV19 to TRBJ2-3; 10 positions agree with TRBD2. Per the germline V gene, CDR1 is LNHDA and CDR2 is SQIVND (reference sequence). CDR3 size: 16 residues. V lost 1 base to trimming and J lost 5 bases; unmatched junction nucleotides: 6. The CDR3 nucleotides read TGTGCCAGTAGTATAGTACTAGCGGGATTGAGAGATACGCAGTATTTT. Translating gives CASSIVLAGLRDTQYF.

This sequence joins TRBV6-2 or TRBV6-3 and TRBJ1-1; 8 bases are shared with TRBD1. This CDR3 region has 15 residues. In germline, CDR1 is MNHEY, CDR2 SVGEGT. The J segment lost 1 base and the V segment lost 2 bases, leaving 3 bases of the junction unmatched. The CDR3 is CASSYEDRGNTEAFF. The DNA for the CDR3 is TGTGCCAGCAGTTACGAAGACAGGGGGAACACTGAAGCTTTCTTT.

The chain is built from TRBV7-3 and TRBJ2-3, with 7 bases that match TRBD1. V gave up 5 bases and J gave up 2 bases; unmatched junction bases: 7. The CDR3 has 15 residues. Germline V CDR1 and CDR2: SGHTA, FQGTGA. Written as DNA, the CDR3 is TGTGCCAGCAGCCCGACAGGGACCTACACAGATACGCAGTATTTT. Translating it yields CASSPTGTYTDTQYF. Full variable domain (outside the CDR3, taken from reference TRBV7-3 and TRBJ2-3): GAGVSQTPSNKVTEKGKYVELRCDPISGHTALYWYRQSLGQGPEFLIYFQGTGAADDSGLPNDRFFAVRPEGSVSTLKIQRTERGDSAVYLCASSPTGTYTDTQYFGPGTRLTVL.

The CDR3 loop is CASSSLGVADPFVEYV. Written as DNA, the CDR3 is TGTGCCAGCAGCTCCCTCGGAGTAGCCGATCCCTTCGTGGAGTACGTC. V and J are TRBV7-9 and TRBJ2-7; D gene unclear. The CDR3 spans 16 residues. In germline, CDR1 is SEHNR, CDR2 FQNEAQ (reference sequence). V was pared by 4 bases and J by 11 bases, with 27 bases between.

This clone was seen once. This chain uses TRBV2 with TRBJ1-1; D unresolved. Trimming pared 7 bases from V and 0 bases from J, leaving 9 bases between. Germline V lookup: CDR1 SNHLY, CDR2 FYNNEI. This CDR3 has 13 residues. The DNA of the CDR3 is TGTGCCAGCAAACAGACCATGAACACTGAAGCTTTCTTT. Translated: CASKQTMNTEAFF.

This chain connects TRBV5-1 to TRBJ1-4, with TRBD1 as a possible D gene (5 bases). The CDR3 covers 15 residues. V shed 4 bases and J shed 0 bases, with 10 bases lying between them. Germline V gene lookup returns CDR1 SGHRS and CDR2 YFSETQ. The chain's CDR3 is CASSRGDSTNEKLFF. The CDR3 region has the DNA TGCGCCAGCAGCCGGGGGGACTCAACTAATGAAAAACTGTTTTTT.

Written as DNA, the CDR3 is TGTGCCAGCAAGATCAGGGTTGCCAAAAACATTCAGTACTTC. Translating gives CASKIRVAKNIQYF. This chain connects TRBV6-5 to TRBJ2-4; D is perhaps TRBD1 (5 bases). Germline CDR1 and CDR2: MNHEY and SVGAGI. This CDR3 has 14 amino acids. Between the trimmed V and J ends, which lost 7 bases and 1 base, there was a span of 11 bases.

This clone was seen many times. The chain recombines TRBV10-2 with TRBJ2-2, with 8 nucleotides matching TRBD2. V gave up 0 bases and J gave up 2 bases; unmatched junction bases: 5. The CDR3 is 17 residues long. CDR1 and CDR2 (germline): WSHSY, SAAADI. CDR3 loop: CASSESGLAGNTGELFF. For the CDR3, the DNA is TGCGCCAGCAGTGAGTCTGGGCTAGCGGGCAACACCGGGGAGCTGTTTTTT.

V and J are TRBV7-2 and TRBJ1-1; D uncertain. The CDR3 has 14 residues. Trimming removed 6 bases at V and 4 bases at J, with 15 bases between. Germline V gene lookup returns CDR1 SGHTA and CDR2 FQGNSA. Here the CDR3 reads CASSSYGRGTEAFF. CDR3 nucleotide sequence: TGTGCCAGCAGTTCATACGGACGGGGCACTGAAGCTTTCTTT.

This clone was picked up a small number of times. The chain combines TRBV5-6 with TRBJ2-5; TRBD2 matches 11 bases. Germline lookup yields CDR1 SGHDT and CDR2 YYEEEE. V shed 0 bases, J shed 5 bases, and the junction held 15 bases outside the gene matches. The CDR3 loop spans 19 amino acids. The CDR3 coding sequence is TGTGCCAGCAGCTTGGCGTTTTTGGAACTAGCGGGAGCCTTGGAGACCCAGTACTTC. Its protein is CASSLAFLELAGALETQYF.

The gene calls are TRBV3-1 (or the pseudogene TRBV3-2) and TRBJ1-5; weak D call: TRBD1 (5 bases). V was pared by 4 bases and J by 3 bases, with 10 bases between. The CDR3 length is 14 residues. CDR1 and CDR2 (germline): LGHDT, YNNKEL (reference sequence). The CDR3 DNA sequence: TGTGCCAGCAGCCCCTCGACAGACAATCAGCCCCAGCATTTT. This codes for CASSPSTDNQPQHF.

The V and J genes are TRBV9 and TRBJ2-5, with 10 bases identical to TRBD1. J was trimmed by 5 bases and V by 3 bases; bases with no gene match: 10. Germline values: CDR1 SGDLS, CDR2 YYNGEE. The CDR3 is 16 amino acids. DNA for the CDR3: TGTGCCAGCAGCGAGGCCTCGGGACAGGGGTGGGAGACCCAGTACTTC. It encodes CASSEASGQGWETQYF.

This clone was picked up one time. The chain links TRBV5-1 to TRBJ1-1, with a weak D call TRBD1 (6 bases). The CDR3 consists of 14 residues. Germline V gene data show CDR1 as SGHRS and CDR2 as YFSETQ. The V gene lost 4 bases and the J gene lost 6 bases, with 16 bases spanning the gap. Here the CDR3 reads CASSPRDIESEAFF. Here the CDR3 DNA reads TGCGCCAGCAGCCCCCGGGACATAGAATCTGAAGCTTTCTTT.

In DNA form, the CDR3 reads TGTGCCAGCAGACTGCCAGGGGCTCCCAATCAGCCCCAGCATTTT. This codes for CASRLPGAPNQPQHF. V is TRBV6-5 and J is TRBJ1-5; D perhaps matches TRBD1 (6 bases). V lost 6 bases and J 3 bases, leaving 15 bases between the germline ends. Looked up from germline, CDR1 is MNHEY and CDR2 is SVGAGI. The length of the CDR3 is 15 residues.

This clone was seen once. The V and J genes are TRBV27 and TRBJ2-2; perhaps TRBD1 as D (6 bases). The CDR3 spans 16 residues. CDR1 MNHEY and CDR2 SMNVEV come from the germline V gene (reference sequence). The ends were cut back, 0 bases at V and 0 bases at J, with 8 bases in the middle. This chain's CDR3 is CASSLSQGTNTGELFF. The CDR3 DNA reads TGTGCCAGCAGTTTATCCCAGGGGACGAACACCGGGGAGCTGTTTTTT.

As to this clone: In the same sample, other DNA sequences code for this CDR3. The chain has TRBV12-3 or TRBV12-4 and TRBJ1-2, with D perhaps TRBD1 (6 bases). There are 13 residues in the CDR3. The ends were cut back, 8 bases at V and 4 bases at J, with 14 bases in the middle. The CDR3 nucleotides are TGTGCCAGCTCCTTAGGGGGGGGCTATGGCTACACCTTC. Its translation: CASSLGGGYGYTF.

The sample holds a few counts of this clone. The CDR3: CASSYQNRDREQFF. The CDR3, as DNA: TGTGCCAGCAGTTACCAGAACCGGGACAGGGAGCAGTTCTTC. The chain carries TRBV6-6 and TRBJ2-1; 8 bases align to TRBD1. The CDR3 totals 14 residues. Per the germline V gene, CDR1 is MNHNY and CDR2 is SVGAGI (reference sequence). V lost 2 bases and J lost 10; bases outside the gene matches: 7.